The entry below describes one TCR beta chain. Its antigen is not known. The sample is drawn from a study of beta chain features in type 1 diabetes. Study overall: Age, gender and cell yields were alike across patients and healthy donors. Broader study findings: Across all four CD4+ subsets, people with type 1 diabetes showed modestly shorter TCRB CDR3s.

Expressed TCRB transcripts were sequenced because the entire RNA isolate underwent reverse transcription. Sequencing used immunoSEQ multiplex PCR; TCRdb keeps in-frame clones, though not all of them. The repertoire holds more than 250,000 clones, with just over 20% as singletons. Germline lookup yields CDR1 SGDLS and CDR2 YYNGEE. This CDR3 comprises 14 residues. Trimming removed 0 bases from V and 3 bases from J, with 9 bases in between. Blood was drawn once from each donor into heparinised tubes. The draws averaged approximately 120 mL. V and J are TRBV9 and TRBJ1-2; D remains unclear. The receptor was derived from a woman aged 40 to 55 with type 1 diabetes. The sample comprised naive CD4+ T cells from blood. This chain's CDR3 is CASSVVEGDYGYTF. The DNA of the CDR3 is TGTGCCAGCAGCGTAGTAGAGGGAGACTATGGCTACACCTTC.